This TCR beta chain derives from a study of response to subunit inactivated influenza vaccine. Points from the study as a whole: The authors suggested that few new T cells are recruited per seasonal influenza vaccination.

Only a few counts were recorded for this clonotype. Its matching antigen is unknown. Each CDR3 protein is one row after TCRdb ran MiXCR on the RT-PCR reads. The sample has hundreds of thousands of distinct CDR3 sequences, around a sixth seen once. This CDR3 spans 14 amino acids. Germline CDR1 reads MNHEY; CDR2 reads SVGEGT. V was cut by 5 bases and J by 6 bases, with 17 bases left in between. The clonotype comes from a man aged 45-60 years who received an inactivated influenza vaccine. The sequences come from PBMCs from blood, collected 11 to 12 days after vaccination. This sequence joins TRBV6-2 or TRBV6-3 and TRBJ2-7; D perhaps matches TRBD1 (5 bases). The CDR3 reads CASSLQGNAAEQYF. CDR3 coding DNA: TGTGCCAGCAGTCTTCAGGGTAATGCGGCCGAGCAGTACTTC.